The sequence of this T cell receptor (beta chain) was determined in a study of blood T cell repertoires in COVID-19. For this clone: This sequence may be a read error, since a much larger clone differs from it by one base.

This table comes from immunoSEQ multiplex PCR, and its TCRdb copy is limited to in-frame clones, with some not included. The sample lists about 380,000 clones; about 85% were seen once. The TCR originated in a woman between 18 and 29 years old with acute or convalescent COVID-19. Sequencing was carried out using peripheral blood.

The CDR3: CASGSSGVTEAFF. The CDR3 DNA reads as TGTGCTAGTGGTTCCTCAGGGGTAACTGAAGCTTTCTTT. The chain combines TRBV12-5 with TRBJ1-1, with a tentative D call TRBD1 (6 bases). From germline, CDR1 is LGHNT and CDR2 FRNRAP. CDR3 length: 13 amino acids. The V gene lost 4 bases and the J gene lost 5 bases, with 11 bases spanning the gap.